This T cell receptor beta chain was found in a study of long-term antiretroviral therapy in people with HIV. General observations from the study: Repertoires from HIV showed CDR3 length ranges narrower than those of controls. Across all time points, the repertoire was dominated by clones that expanded before ART.

The libraries were made with immunoSEQ v3.0 at survey level. Sequencing had a target that covered about 35,000-55,000 T-cell genomes per sample. Measured with immunoSEQ multiplex PCR; TCRdb has only the in-frame clones, and not every one. The profile shows under 13,000 clones, 81% of them singletons. A word on this clone: Its antigen is unidentified.

This CDR3 comprises 15 residues. Germline values: CDR1 LGHNA, CDR2 YSLEER. V dropped 0 bases and J dropped 5 bases, with 11 bases sitting between them. The TCR was taken from a man aged 40-55 years with HIV. The chain joins TRBV4-3 to TRBJ1-5; D gene uncertain. The starting material was unsorted PBMCs, obtained 1.8 years after starting antiretroviral therapy. In DNA form, the CDR3 reads TGCGCCAGCAGCCAAGATTTAGCCTTTTATCAGCCCCAGCATTTT. Protein: CASSQDLAFYQPQHF.